The 3 T cell receptor beta chains in this list originate from one sample, sequenced in a study of T cells in Graves' hyperthyroidism and ophthalmopathy. There were TCR beta CDR3 regions amplified from RNA transcripts. TCR CDR3 underwent first-round RT-PCR with the HTBI primer set. MiXCR, applied by TCRdb to the multiplex PCR reads, yields one record per CDR3 protein. The sample lists under 600,000 distinct CDR3 sequences; approximately 15% were seen once. Sequencing used blood. These receptors came from a woman aged 40 to 49 with Graves' ophthalmopathy.

This clonotype has ten or more counts. The gene calls are TRBV11-2 and TRBJ2-7; TRBD2 is a possible D gene (6 bases). Germline CDR1 SGHAT, CDR2 FQNNGV. Trimming left V 1 base short and J 5 bases short, with 12 bases between. The CDR3 sequence is 14 residues long. The DNA of the CDR3 is TGTGCCAGCAGCTTAGCCCTAGCGAACGACGAGCAGTACTTC. It codes for CASSLALANDEQYF.

The chain combines TRBV3-1 with TRBJ2-6, with unresolved D. V was pared by 8 bases and J by 1 base, with 12 bases between. There are 15 residues in the CDR3. Germline V gene lookup returns CDR1 LGHDT and CDR2 YNNKEL (reference sequence). CDR3 sequence reads: CASGPGQSGANVLTF. The DNA of the CDR3 is TGTGCCAGCGGCCCGGGTCAGTCTGGGGCCAACGTCCTGACTTTC.

This clonotype was found many times. The chain recombines TRBV2 with TRBJ2-2; D is unclear. The CDR3 runs to 15 residues. Germline lookup yields CDR1 SNHLY and CDR2 FYNNEI. Trimming cost V 4 bases and J 0 bases, with 9 bases left between them. The CDR3 nucleotides read TGTGCCAGCAGTGTGTACGGATCGAACACCGGGGAGCTGTTTTTT. It encodes CASSVYGSNTGELFF.